The sequence of this TCR beta chain was determined in a study of blood T cells in healthy people across ages. General observations from the study: Among long-lived donors, naive CD4+ cells were more numerous and diversity higher than in aged donors.

This clonotype has more than one count but fewer than ten. Its target is not known. This CDR3 region has 14 residues. V was clipped by 4 bases and J by 8 bases, with 14 bases between them. The germline gives CDR1 SNHLY, CDR2 FYNNEI. The use of a sample-barcoded 5' primer and a J-beta primer mix characterized a second PCR of roughly 6 to 11 cycles. Each TCR beta cDNA got a 12-nucleotide random molecular identifier. TCRdb reanalysed the 5' RACE reads using MiXCR and keeps one entry per CDR3 protein. This table holds fewer than 750,000 distinct CDR3 sequences, about 50% found once. The V gene is TRBV2, the J gene TRBJ1-4, with D tentatively TRBD1 (6 bases). This receptor was taken from a woman aged 80 or over in good health. Sequenced material: blood. The CDR3 loop reads CASSAGTFGEKLFF. CDR3 sequence (DNA): TGTGCCAGCAGTGCCGGGACATTTGGCGAAAAACTGTTTTTT.